This is a list of T cell receptor beta chains from one sample in a study of neoadjuvant anti-PD-1 for oral cavity cancer. Profiled with immunoSEQ multiplex PCR; TCRdb holds only in-frame clones, not every one. The table shows 68,000 or so clones, with 85% occurring only once. Material: PBMCs, obtained after nivolumab (anti-PD-1) treatment. The receptors were gathered from a person between 40 and 85 years old with oral cavity squamous cell carcinoma. CDR3s leave out the opening cysteine and the closing phenylalanine or tryptophan. Size is omitted from some rows. Given values are once, few, many or a class for expanded clones.

v_call	clone_size	j_call	cdr3_aa
TRBV9	few	TRBJ2-1	ASSVDSGENEQF
TRBV6-1	-	TRBJ2-1	ASSAYTGMGYNEQF
TRBV4-2	-	TRBJ2-2	ASSHTIRTSGKAGELF
TRBV15	-	TRBJ2-5	ATSRDAKLQY
TRBV7-8	-	TRBJ2-7	ASSLGRTAGTYEQY
TRBV6-4	-	TRBJ1-3	ASSRTGGDGNTIY
TRBV6-1	-	TRBJ1-3	ASSDPVRNTIY
TRBV19	-	TRBJ2-3	ASSNWASSTDTQY
TRBV7-8	-	TRBJ2-5	ASSLSETQY
TRBV5-1	-	TRBJ2-1	ASSWGQAANEQF
TRBV4-1	-	TRBJ2-7	ASSQVAGGPSSYEQY
TRBV27	-	TRBJ2-3	ASRISGSTDTQY
TRBV10-2	few	TRBJ1-5	ASSGTGGNQPQH
TRBV30	-	TRBJ2-7	AWSFQGLYEQY
TRBV30	-	TRBJ2-1	AWSVLSGLNEQF
TRBV5-1	once	TRBJ2-3	ASSSSGSPPSDTQY
TRBV11-2	-	TRBJ2-7	ASSLVGIQAYEQY
TRBV10-3	-	TRBJ1-2	AIKPGQGPHGYT
TRBV2	-	TRBJ2-1	ASSSSGRGDEQF
TRBV10-3	-	TRBJ2-1	AISGGGGRGNEQF
TRBV4-2	-	TRBJ2-7	ASSQDDGGFAYEQY
TRBV11-3	-	TRBJ2-2	ASSYRRTSINTGELF
TRBV7-3	-	TRBJ2-5	ASSLGTAGAETQY
TRBV7-9	-	TRBJ2-5	ASSFFPHETQY
TRBV19	once	TRBJ2-7	ASSSGRKVEQY
TRBV6-4	once	TRBJ2-4	ASSCGHKNAD
TRBV21-1	-	TRBJ1-5	ASSKERGRDNQPQH
TRBV29-1	medium-sized	TRBJ2-3	SVGAPGRDTQY
TRBV2	-	TRBJ1-5	ASSDLGQPQH
TRBV19	-	TRBJ1-4	ATEGLAEKLF
TRBV6-4	-	TRBJ2-2	ASSTQGGNTGELF
TRBV6-5	-	TRBJ2-7	ASSYSWGSEQY
TRBV5-1	once	TRBJ2-1	ASSLALADYNEQF
TRBV5-1	-	TRBJ1-1	ASSLRDIVNTEAF
TRBV18	once	TRBJ2-7	ASSRVSAGAGSPYEQY
TRBV7-2	-	TRBJ2-6	ASSPQSSGANVLT
TRBV9	-	TRBJ2-1	ASSKGQRLVNEQF
TRBV19	-	TRBJ2-1	ASQLEEGGRASDEQF
TRBV14	-	TRBJ2-5	ASSPGETQY
TRBV19	once	TRBJ1-5	ASSVRAKGQPQH
TRBV9	-	TRBJ1-4	ASSGTGGSEKLF
TRBV11-2	-	TRBJ1-4	ASSFQAGGGNEKLF
TRBV7-2	-	TRBJ2-5	ASSSGLALQETQY
TRBV29-1	-	TRBJ2-1	SVGDPNEQF
TRBV14	once	TRBJ2-1	ASSQGFGLAGANEQF
TRBV7-9	-	TRBJ1-1	ASSGRSLGTEAF
TRBV2	-	TRBJ1-2	ASILDRSGYT
TRBV6-1	-	TRBJ2-1	ASSGTGGYNEQF